The T cell receptor (beta chain) under discussion was sequenced for a study of a mutant IDH1 vaccine in newly diagnosed glioma. On the study more broadly: Visit timing is recorded as week 35 for V12 and week 47 for V13.

TCRdb's copy holds only in-frame clones and misses some; the assay was immunoSEQ multiplex PCR. The sample includes 45,000 to 65,000 clones, around three fifths of them seen just once. Germline CDR1 reads MNHEY; CDR2 reads SVGAGI. Trimming removed 6 bases at V and 5 bases at J, with 19 bases between. The CDR3 has 15 amino acids. A note on this clone: What it recognizes is unknown.

The time point here: week 47, end of study. A single vaccine dose contained 300 ug of mutant IDH1 20-mer peptide, and topical imiquimod was used with it. Each patient was administered eight vaccinations, scheduled in weeks 1, 3, 5, 7, 11, 15, 19 and 23. Here the sequenced sample was peripheral blood mononuclear cells (PBMCs), taken from a glioma patient whose treatment included an IDH1 peptide vaccine. The receptor's source is a man aged 35 to 55 with glioma. Some clones in this sample may be carry-over from other donors' samples. This rearrangement joins TRBV6-5 to TRBJ1-2; perhaps TRBD1 as D (6 bases). The CDR3, as DNA: TGTGCCAGCAGCTATATGCTACAGGGTCCTTATGGCTACACCTTC. Its protein product is CASSYMLQGPYGYTF.